The sample holds a few counts of the clone carrying this T cell receptor beta chain. The record originates from a study of human T cells and chemical hapten exposure. The V end was cut by 2 bases, the J end by 6 bases, with 13 bases between. This CDR3 is 14 amino acids long. From germline, CDR1 is SQVTM and CDR2 ANQGSEA. Documented time point: patch test 2, 6 weeks after DPC sensitization. The treatment here: therapeutic diphenylcyclopropenone sensitization with weekly scalp DPC. TCRdb re-derived calls from the RACE reads in MiXCR, one entry per CDR3 protein. There are tens of thousands of distinct CDR3 sequences in the sample; 7.5% to 9.5% occur only once, and about 3.5% lies in the top ten.

The chain is built from TRBV29-1 and TRBJ1-4, with TRBD1 as a possible D gene (5 bases). This TCR derives from a woman aged 45-65 years with alopecia areata. Some clones in this sample may be carry-over from other donors' samples. Here the sequenced sample was whole blood, taken in connection with sensitization to the hapten diphenylcyclopropenone (DPC). The CDR3 DNA follows: TGCAGCGTTGAAAGGTTCGGAGGGGATGAAAAACTGTTTTTT. Amino acids: CSVERFGGDEKLFF. The full variable domain, in which reference TRBV29-1 and TRBJ1-4 provide the parts outside the CDR3, is SAVISQKPSRDICQRGTSLTIQCQVDSQVTMMFWYRQQPGQSLTLIATANQGSEATYESGFVIDKFPISRPNLTFSTLTVSNMSPEDSSIYLCSVERFGGDEKLFFGSGTQLSVL.